These 15 T cell receptor beta chains came from one sample sequenced in a study of T-cell memory formation after mild COVID-19. TCRdb called the 5' RACE reads again in MiXCR, with one record for every CDR3 protein. The table lists roughly 380,000 distinct CDR3 sequences, 25% to 30% of them singletons. Sequencing used PBMCs or a T cell subset sorted from them (not recorded which). These receptors were taken from an adult woman who had mild COVID-19 (a few samples of this study predate the infection). Cell type and time point are not known.

A few counts support this clonotype. The chain employs TRBV4-1 and TRBJ1-1; D possibly corresponds to TRBD1 (5 bases). Germline CDR1 MGHRA, CDR2 YSYEKL. V gave up 0 bases and J gave up 6 bases, with 26 bases separating them. The CDR3 length is 19 residues. The DNA for the CDR3 is TGCGCCAGCAGCCAAGATCTTGGGCGGGGGGTCGTTGGTGGGGCTGAAGCTTTCTTT. It is translated as CASSQDLGRGVVGGAEAFF.

This clonotype was counted ten times or more. V gene TRBV7-2 combines with J gene TRBJ2-3; 7 bases line up with TRBD2. Germline V gives CDR1 SGHTA, CDR2 FQGNSA. V lost 4 bases and J lost 3; bases outside the gene matches: 7. This CDR3 is 15 amino acids long. The CDR3 reads CASSWVGEGTDTQYF. In DNA form, the CDR3 reads TGTGCCAGCAGCTGGGTGGGGGAGGGAACAGATACGCAGTATTTT.

This chain links TRBV10-3 with TRBJ1-1, with 8 bases fitting TRBD1. From germline, CDR1 is ENHRY and CDR2 SYGVKD. The J segment lost 5 bases and the V segment lost 7 bases, leaving 6 bases of the junction unmatched. This CDR3 has 13 amino acids. The CDR3 here is CAITSDRDTEAFF. CDR3 nucleotide sequence: TGTGCCATCACCTCGGACAGGGATACTGAAGCTTTCTTT.

J is TRBJ2-7 and V is TRBV7-2; no clear D. The germline gives CDR1 SGHTA, CDR2 FQGNSA. V was cut by 8 bases and J by 4 bases, with 9 bases left in between. The length of the CDR3 is 11 residues. The chain's CDR3 is CASLGSYEQYF. As DNA, the CDR3 is TGTGCCAGCCTCGGTTCTTACGAGCAGTACTTC.

The chain uses TRBV30 and TRBJ2-7; tentative D call: TRBD1 (6 bases). V lost 2 bases to trimming and J lost 3 bases, with 8 bases between them. The CDR3 extends over 12 amino acids. CDR1 is GTSNPN and CDR2 is SVGIG in the germline V gene (reference sequence). CDR3 coding DNA: TGTGCCTGGAGTAAACAGGGCTACGAGCAGTACTTC. Its translation is CAWSKQGYEQYF.

J is TRBJ2-7 and V is TRBV29-1; no definite D call. The germline V and J ends were trimmed by 5 bases and 2 bases, with 19 bases remaining between them. This CDR3 is 15 amino acids long. Germline V CDR1 and CDR2: SQVTM, ANQGSEA. The CDR3 reads CSVIPPLAATYEQYF. CDR3 DNA sequence: TGCAGCGTTATACCCCCCTTGGCGGCGACCTACGAGCAGTACTTC.

This clonotype has only a few counts. The chain employs TRBV6-6 and TRBJ2-7; D ambiguous. This CDR3 has 12 amino acids. V dropped 2 bases and J dropped 5 bases, with 7 bases sitting between them. CDR1 is MNHNY and CDR2 is SVGAGI in the germline V gene (reference sequence). In DNA, the CDR3 is TGTGCCAGCAGTTACAAGAGTCACGAGCAGTACTTC. This encodes CASSYKSHEQYF.

This clonotype was counted only a few times. The rearrangement joins TRBV29-1 to TRBJ1-2, with 9 positions matching TRBD1. Germline V gene sequence: CDR1 SQVTM, CDR2 ANQGSEA. This CDR3 has 10 residues. The trim removed 6 bases at V and 7 bases at J, leaving 0 bases unmatched. The CDR3 region is CSVTGGGYTF. The DNA for the CDR3 is TGCAGCGTGACAGGGGGTGGCTACACCTTC.

This CDR3 reads CASSSRRVGETQYF. The DNA of the CDR3 is TGTGCCAGCAGCAGCCGGAGGGTGGGAGAGACCCAGTACTTC. The chain has TRBV5-5 and TRBJ2-5; a possible D gene is TRBD2 (6 bases). The CDR3 runs 14 residues. V was cut by 4 bases and J by 4 bases, with 14 bases left in between. Germline CDR1 SGHKS, CDR2 YYEKEE (reference sequence).

The gene calls are TRBV5-6 and TRBJ2-2; D ambiguous. V lost 6 bases to trimming and J lost 2 bases, with 5 bases between them. The CDR3 length is 12 residues. Germline V lookup: CDR1 SGHDT, CDR2 YYEEEE. CDR3 nucleotide sequence: TGTGCCAGCACCGAAAACACCGGGGAGCTGTTTTTT. Its protein product is CASTENTGELFF.

J is TRBJ2-3 and V is TRBV12-3 or TRBV12-4; D is ambiguous. V lost 5 bases to trimming and J lost 2 bases, with 11 bases between them. This CDR3 is built from 14 residues. This CDR3 reads CASSLHPFTDTQYF. The DNA for the CDR3 is TGTGCCAGCAGTCTACACCCCTTCACAGATACGCAGTATTTT.

This clonotype has only a few counts. V gene TRBV6-1 combines with J gene TRBJ2-7; 8 positions agree with TRBD1. J gave up 2 bases and V 1 base, and 4 bases lay outside the gene matches. CDR1 is MNHNS and CDR2 is SASEGT in the germline V gene. CDR3 size: 15 residues. The CDR3 spells CASSEGTGIAYEQYF. The CDR3 DNA is TGTGCCAGCAGTGAAGGGACAGGGATCGCCTACGAGCAGTACTTC.

This clonotype has just a few counts. J is TRBJ1-2 and V is TRBV4-1, with no clear D. Trimming cost V 4 bases and J 8 bases, with 17 bases left between them. Looked up from germline, CDR1 is MGHRA and CDR2 is YSYEKL. CDR3 size: 14 residues. The CDR3 is CASSRAPGLRGYTF. The CDR3 DNA follows: TGCGCCAGCAGCCGGGCACCGGGCTTAAGAGGCTACACCTTC.

The chain carries TRBV18 and TRBJ1-3; D remains ambiguous. This CDR3 comprises 12 residues. The V gene's germline CDR1 is KGHSH and CDR2 LQKENI. V gave up 6 bases and J gave up 4 bases, with 7 bases separating them. The CDR3 DNA reads TGTGCCAGCTCCCAACAAGGAAACACCATATATTTT. Translating gives CASSQQGNTIYF.

This chain uses TRBV5-5 with TRBJ2-5, with 7 bases identical to TRBD2. CDR1 and CDR2 from the germline V gene are SGHKS and YYEKEE (reference sequence). V shed 1 base and J 1 base; nucleotides not matched to a gene: 7. This CDR3 is 16 amino acids long. The CDR3 DNA reads as TGTGCCAGCAGCTTGTGGCCCGGGGGGTCCCAAGAGACCCAGTACTTC. The encoded protein is CASSLWPGGSQETQYF. The whole variable domain, remainder taken from reference TRBV5-5 and TRBJ2-5, is DAGVTQSPTHLIKTRGQQVTLRCSPISGHKSVSWYQQVLGQGPQFIFQYYEKEERGRGNFPDRFSARQFPNYSSELNVNALLLGDSALYLCASSLWPGGSQETQYFGPGTRLLVL.